A selection of T cell receptor beta chains follows, all from one sample in a study of cytomegalovirus exposure and HLA in healthy donors. Assay used: immunoSEQ multiplex PCR; TCRdb lists only in-frame clones, some missing. The sample holds about 150,000 clones, roughly three quarters seen once. The sample taken for sequencing was PBMCs. The receptor set was obtained from a man younger than 45 in good health and CMV-seropositive. Both conserved end residues are part of each CDR3. D genes are given only for firm matches. Clone size is shown for a subset of rows, as once, few, many or a class of expanded clone.

TRBJ2-2 | 12 | once | TRBV7-3 | . | CASSIGTGELFF | TGTGCCAGCAGCATCGGCACCGGGGAGCTGTTTTTT
TRBJ1-1 | 14 | . | TRBV28 | . | CASSLTPSGTEAFF | TGTGCCAGCAGTTTGACTCCGAGCGGCACTGAAGCTTTCTTT
TRBJ2-1 | 17 | . | TRBV5-1 | . | CASSLDYQRPYINEQFF | TGCGCCAGCAGCTTGGACTACCAGCGACCCTACATCAATGAGCAGTTCTTC
TRBJ2-7 | 14 | . | TRBV27 | TRBD2 | CASRLAGGTYEQYF | TGTGCCAGCAGACTAGCGGGAGGCACCTACGAGCAGTACTTC
TRBJ2-7 | 15 | . | TRBV4-2 | . | CASSQEQGSLYEQYF | TGTGCCAGCAGCCAAGAGCAGGGGTCCCTCTACGAGCAGTACTTC
TRBJ2-4 | 16 | . | TRBV29-1 | . | CSVGQDRPLAKNIQYF | TGCAGCGTTGGACAGGATAGACCACTAGCCAAAAACATTCAGTACTTC
TRBJ1-3 | 15 | . | TRBV4-2 | . | CASSQVWAGGNTIYF | TGTGCCAGCAGCCAAGTCTGGGCGGGCGGAAACACCATATATTTT
TRBJ2-7 | 15 | . | TRBV19 | TRBD2 | CASSGISGSPHEQYF | TGTGCCAGTAGTGGAATTAGCGGGAGCCCTCACGAGCAGTACTTC
TRBJ2-1 | 15 | . | TRBV28 | . | CASSFLARRDNEQFF | TGTGCCAGCAGTTTTTTGGCCCGGAGGGACAATGAGCAGTTCTTC
TRBJ2-7 | 14 | once | TRBV28 | TRBD1 | CASSLRTGGYEQYF | TGTGCCAGCAGTTTAAGGACAGGGGGTTACGAGCAGTACTTC
TRBJ1-5 | 15 | . | TRBV2 | TRBD1 | CASRRQGAENQPQHF | TGTGCCAGCAGACGACAGGGGGCAGAGAATCAGCCCCAGCATTTT
TRBJ2-5 | 14 | . | TRBV5-6 | . | CASSLPQHQETQYF | TGTGCCAGCAGCTTGCCACAGCACCAAGAGACCCAGTACTTC
TRBJ2-2 | 16 | once | TRBV18 | . | CASSPPVGGRRGELFF | TGTGCCAGCTCACCACCGGTCGGGGGGCGTCGCGGGGAGCTGTTTTTT
TRBJ2-3 | 14 | . | TRBV5-4 | . | CASSLPGLADTQYF | TGTGCCAGCAGCTTGCCGGGGTTGGCAGATACGCAGTATTTT
TRBJ2-3 | 15 | . | TRBV28 | TRBD1 | CASSLRTGGADTQYF | TGTGCCAGCAGTTTAAGGACAGGGGGCGCAGATACGCAGTATTTT
TRBJ2-2 | 17 | . | TRBV11-3 | TRBD2 | CASSPATSGSGTGELFF | TGTGCCAGCAGCCCAGCTACTAGCGGGAGTGGCACCGGGGAGCTGTTTTTT
TRBJ2-1 | 12 | . | TRBV12-5 | . | CASGLAVSEQFF | TGTGCTAGTGGTTTGGCGGTGAGTGAGCAGTTCTTC
TRBJ2-7 | 15 | . | TRBV7-2 | TRBD1 | CASRLMTGGPYEQYF | TGTGCCAGCAGATTAATGACAGGGGGTCCCTACGAGCAGTACTTC
TRBJ2-5 | 16 | . | TRBV5-6 | TRBD2 | CASSLPGTSGRETQYF | TGTGCCAGCAGTTTGCCGGGGACTAGCGGGAGGGAGACCCAGTACTTC
TRBJ2-7 | 18 | . | TRBV25-1 | . | CASSESPEGRKSSYEQYF | TGTGCCAGCAGTGAATCACCGGAGGGACGAAAAAGCTCCTACGAGCAGTACTTC
TRBJ1-2 | 13 | . | TRBV30 | TRBD1 | CARTGGGSYGYTF | TGTGCCCGAACAGGGGGCGGGAGCTATGGCTACACCTTC
TRBJ1-3 | 15 | . | TRBV28 | TRBD1 | CASSLGTGSGNTIYF | TGTGCCAGCAGTTTAGGGACAGGCTCTGGAAACACCATATATTTT
TRBJ2-5 | 16 | . | TRBV7-9 | TRBD1 | CSSTGDRGQVQETQYF | TGTTCCAGCACCGGGGACAGGGGGCAGGTCCAAGAGACCCAGTACTTC
TRBJ2-1 | 16 | . | TRBV23-1 | TRBD1 | CASSQCYSQGAGEQFF | TGCGCCAGCAGTCAATGTTATAGCCAGGGGGCTGGTGAGCAGTTCTTC
TRBJ2-5 | 16 | . | TRBV13 | TRBD2 | CASSSSSGRGQETQYF | TGTGCCAGCAGCTCCTCTAGCGGGAGAGGGCAAGAGACCCAGTACTTC
TRBJ2-3 | 14 | . | TRBV5-1 | TRBD1 | CASSKGQYTDTQYF | TGCGCCAGCAGCAAGGGACAGTATACAGATACGCAGTATTTT